Following are 18 T cell receptor beta chains from one sample sequenced in a study of T cells in Graves' hyperthyroidism and ophthalmopathy. The CDR3 regions of TCR beta were amplified from RNA transcripts. The HTBI primer set drove a first-round RT-PCR of the TCR CDR3. Each CDR3 protein is one row after TCRdb ran MiXCR on the multiplex PCR reads. Of under 400,000 distinct CDR3 sequences detected, around 14% appear once; the ten largest clones hold 28%. Sequencing was done on a sample of blood. The receptors come from a woman between 18 and 29 years old with Graves' hyperthyroidism that later progressed to Graves' ophthalmopathy.

The V call is TRBV4-1, the J call TRBJ2-1; 9 bases are a match to TRBD1. Germline V CDR1 and CDR2: MGHRA, YSYEKL. The CDR3 is 15 residues long. V shed 2 bases and J 6 bases; nucleotides not matched to a gene: 5. Here the CDR3 reads CASSQLDRGGNEQFF. CDR3 nucleotides: TGCGCCAGCAGCCAACTGGACAGGGGAGGCAATGAGCAGTTCTTC.

The chain couples TRBV4-1 to TRBJ1-3, with 7 bases fitting TRBD1. With 3 bases clipped from V and 0 bases from J, the junction kept 11 bases outside the gene matches. Germline lookup yields CDR1 MGHRA and CDR2 YSYEKL. The CDR3 covers 18 residues. The CDR3 nucleotides read TGCGCCAGCAGCCATGGGACAGCTTTAAAACCCTCTGGAAACACCATATATTTT. Amino acid sequence: CASSHGTALKPSGNTIYF.

The V gene is TRBV11-2, the J gene TRBJ2-4; 8 bases agree with TRBD1. Per germline, CDR1 SGHAT and CDR2 FQNNGV. This CDR3 has 13 residues. The ends lost 6 bases at V and 8 bases at J; junction bases unmatched: 6. In nucleotides, the CDR3 is TGTGCCAGCAGTGAGCAACAGGGGGACATTCAGTACTTC. Protein: CASSEQQGDIQYF.

This clonotype was seen more than once but under ten times. The chain employs TRBV7-9 and TRBJ1-1; D call uncertain. This CDR3 has 14 residues. With 1 base removed from V and 4 bases from J, the gap between germline ends came to 10 bases. Germline lookup yields CDR1 SEHNR and CDR2 FQNEAQ (reference sequence). CDR3 nucleotides: TGTGCCAGCAGCTTAGAGGAGCAGGTCACTGAAGCTTTCTTT. This gives the protein CASSLEEQVTEAFF.

In this sample, this clonotype turned up many times. V is TRBV29-1 and J is TRBJ2-1, with 11 bases lining up with TRBD2. Per the germline V gene, CDR1 is SQVTM and CDR2 is ANQGSEA. CDR3 size: 15 residues. Trimming removed 7 bases from V and 5 bases from J; junction bases left unmatched: 10. The CDR3 spells CSAVAGGPSDNEQFF. The DNA for the CDR3 is TGCAGCGCTGTAGCGGGAGGGCCCTCGGACAATGAGCAGTTCTTC.

This clonotype was counted only a few times. V usage is TRBV24-1 and J usage is TRBJ1-2; possible D gene TRBD1, 5 bases. The CDR3 sequence is 14 residues long. Deletions cut 5 bases from V and 7 bases from J, with 16 bases between. Germline V gene lookup returns CDR1 KGHDR and CDR2 SFDVKD. The CDR3 region is CATSASTAPFGYTF. The CDR3 DNA reads as TGTGCCACCAGTGCTTCGACAGCCCCCTTTGGCTACACCTTC.

This clonotype was found a few times. V is TRBV5-6 and J is TRBJ1-6; TRBD1 agrees at 7 bases. The CDR3 spans 14 residues. Germline trimming cut 2 bases from V and 14 bases from J; bases unmatched to any gene: 10. Germline loops: CDR1 SGHDT, CDR2 YYEEEE. The CDR3 protein is CASSLTGQPYTLHF. The CDR3, as DNA: TGTGCCAGCAGCTTAACGGGACAGCCGTATACCCTCCACTTT.

This clonotype was counted many times. V and J are TRBV5-1 and TRBJ1-2; no clear D gene. This CDR3 is built from 12 residues. The V end lost 0 bases, the J end lost 8 bases, and 8 bases lay between the germline ends. Germline CDR1 is SGHRS and CDR2 is YFSETQ. CDR3 amino acids: CASSLEGQGYTF. As DNA, the CDR3 is TGCGCCAGCAGCTTGGAGGGCCAAGGCTACACCTTC.

The chain has TRBV29-1 and TRBJ2-2; 7 nucleotides line up with TRBD1. The CDR3 is 15 amino acids. The J segment lost 6 bases and the V segment lost 1 base, leaving 8 bases of the junction unmatched. Germline CDR1 SQVTM, CDR2 ANQGSEA. Here the CDR3 DNA reads TGCAGCGTTGAAGGACAGGGATATCTGGCCGGGGAGCTGTTTTTT. This sequence encodes CSVEGQGYLAGELFF.

This clonotype has at least ten counts. The chain carries TRBV6-5 and TRBJ2-3, with 8 positions matching TRBD2. Losses at the gene ends were 0 bases for V and 6 bases for J; bases not matched to a gene: 14. From germline, CDR1 is MNHEY and CDR2 SVGAGI. The CDR3 contains 18 residues. The CDR3 region is CASSYSMTTGGPRDTQYF. The CDR3 DNA follows: TGTGCCAGCAGTTACTCGATGACGACGGGAGGGCCTCGGGATACGCAGTATTTT.

In its sample, this clonotype was seen a few times. The gene calls are TRBV4-2 and TRBJ1-2; 7 bases are a match to TRBD1. With V trimmed by 1 base and J by 6 bases, 5 bases remained unmatched. CDR1 is LGHNA and CDR2 is YNFKEQ in the germline V gene. This CDR3 comprises 14 residues. The CDR3 here is CASSQGQGINGYTF. In nucleotides, the CDR3 is TGTGCCAGCAGCCAAGGACAGGGAATCAATGGCTACACCTTC.

The rearrangement links TRBV10-3 to TRBJ1-1, with 8 bases fitting TRBD1. The V and J ends lost 0 bases and 7 bases, in that order; junction bases with no gene match: 7. CDR1 ENHRY and CDR2 SYGVKD come from the germline V gene. CDR3 length equals 15 residues. CDR3 sequence: CAISESSGGTGEAFF. CDR3 in DNA: TGTGCCATCAGTGAGTCCTCAGGGGGCACCGGTGAAGCTTTCTTT.

This clonotype was found many times. J is TRBJ1-1 and V is TRBV12-3 or TRBV12-4; maybe TRBD1 (6 bases). CDR3 size: 15 residues. Between the trimmed V and J ends, which lost 3 bases and 1 base, there was a span of 12 bases. In DNA, the CDR3 is TGTGCCAGCAGTTTCGTGGGGGCTGGGAACACTGAAGCTTTCTTT. Protein sequence: CASSFVGAGNTEAFF.

The sample holds many counts of this clonotype. The chain combines TRBV5-1 with TRBJ2-2, with D tentatively TRBD1 (6 bases). Germline loops: CDR1 SGHRS, CDR2 YFSETQ. V lost 5 bases, J lost 0 bases, and 8 bases lay in between. The CDR3 sequence is 14 residues long. CDR3 sequence: CASRQGPNTGELFF. The CDR3 DNA is TGCGCCAGCAGACAGGGTCCGAACACCGGGGAGCTGTTTTTT.

Comments on this clonotype: A much more abundant neighbour one base away suggests this may be a read error. The V gene is TRBV11-2, the J gene TRBJ2-7, with 8 bases matching TRBD1. Unmatched junction bases numbered 12, after V lost 5 bases and J lost 12 bases. The CDR3 spans 13 residues. The V gene's germline CDR1 is SGHAT and CDR2 FQNNGV. CDR3 residues: CASSPGTGVSPYF. In nucleotides, the CDR3 is TGTGCCAGCAGCCCCGGGACAGGCGTTTCGCCGTACTTC.

This clonotype was counted ten times or more. The rearrangement uses TRBV7-9 and TRBJ2-3, with TRBD1 matching over 10 bases. Trimming at V came to 4 bases and at J to 3 bases, leaving 7 bases not matched to a gene. The CDR3 runs 16 residues. Germline CDR1 is SEHNR and CDR2 is FQNEAQ (reference sequence). In DNA form, the CDR3 reads TGTGCCAGCAGCTCCTCAGACAGGGGGCAGACAGATACGCAGTATTTT. This gives the protein CASSSSDRGQTDTQYF. The whole variable domain, filled in from reference TRBV7-9 and TRBJ2-3, reads DTGVSQNPRHKITKRGQNVTFRCDPISEHNRLYWYRQTLGQGPEFLTYFQNEAQLEKSRLLSDRFSAERPKGSFSTLEIQRTEQGDSAMYLCASSSSDRGQTDTQYFGPGTRLTVL.

V usage is TRBV14 and J usage is TRBJ2-7; 8 positions agree with TRBD2. V trimming: 6 bases; J trimming: 3 bases; junction bases outside the gene matches: 4. Per germline, CDR1 SGHDN and CDR2 FVKESK. The CDR3 consists of 13 residues. CDR3 sequence reads: CASRSGTSYEQYF. CDR3 DNA sequence: TGTGCCAGCAGATCCGGGACTAGCTACGAGCAGTACTTC.

This clonotype was found a few times. V is TRBV6-1 and J is TRBJ2-1; TRBD2 is a possible D gene (6 bases). The germline gives CDR1 MNHNS, CDR2 SASEGT. Trimming left V 2 bases short and J 8 bases short, with 13 bases between. The CDR3 extends over 14 amino acids. DNA for the CDR3: TGTGCCAGCAGTGAACGGGGGTCTAGGGATGAGCAGTTCTTC. Amino acid sequence: CASSERGSRDEQFF.